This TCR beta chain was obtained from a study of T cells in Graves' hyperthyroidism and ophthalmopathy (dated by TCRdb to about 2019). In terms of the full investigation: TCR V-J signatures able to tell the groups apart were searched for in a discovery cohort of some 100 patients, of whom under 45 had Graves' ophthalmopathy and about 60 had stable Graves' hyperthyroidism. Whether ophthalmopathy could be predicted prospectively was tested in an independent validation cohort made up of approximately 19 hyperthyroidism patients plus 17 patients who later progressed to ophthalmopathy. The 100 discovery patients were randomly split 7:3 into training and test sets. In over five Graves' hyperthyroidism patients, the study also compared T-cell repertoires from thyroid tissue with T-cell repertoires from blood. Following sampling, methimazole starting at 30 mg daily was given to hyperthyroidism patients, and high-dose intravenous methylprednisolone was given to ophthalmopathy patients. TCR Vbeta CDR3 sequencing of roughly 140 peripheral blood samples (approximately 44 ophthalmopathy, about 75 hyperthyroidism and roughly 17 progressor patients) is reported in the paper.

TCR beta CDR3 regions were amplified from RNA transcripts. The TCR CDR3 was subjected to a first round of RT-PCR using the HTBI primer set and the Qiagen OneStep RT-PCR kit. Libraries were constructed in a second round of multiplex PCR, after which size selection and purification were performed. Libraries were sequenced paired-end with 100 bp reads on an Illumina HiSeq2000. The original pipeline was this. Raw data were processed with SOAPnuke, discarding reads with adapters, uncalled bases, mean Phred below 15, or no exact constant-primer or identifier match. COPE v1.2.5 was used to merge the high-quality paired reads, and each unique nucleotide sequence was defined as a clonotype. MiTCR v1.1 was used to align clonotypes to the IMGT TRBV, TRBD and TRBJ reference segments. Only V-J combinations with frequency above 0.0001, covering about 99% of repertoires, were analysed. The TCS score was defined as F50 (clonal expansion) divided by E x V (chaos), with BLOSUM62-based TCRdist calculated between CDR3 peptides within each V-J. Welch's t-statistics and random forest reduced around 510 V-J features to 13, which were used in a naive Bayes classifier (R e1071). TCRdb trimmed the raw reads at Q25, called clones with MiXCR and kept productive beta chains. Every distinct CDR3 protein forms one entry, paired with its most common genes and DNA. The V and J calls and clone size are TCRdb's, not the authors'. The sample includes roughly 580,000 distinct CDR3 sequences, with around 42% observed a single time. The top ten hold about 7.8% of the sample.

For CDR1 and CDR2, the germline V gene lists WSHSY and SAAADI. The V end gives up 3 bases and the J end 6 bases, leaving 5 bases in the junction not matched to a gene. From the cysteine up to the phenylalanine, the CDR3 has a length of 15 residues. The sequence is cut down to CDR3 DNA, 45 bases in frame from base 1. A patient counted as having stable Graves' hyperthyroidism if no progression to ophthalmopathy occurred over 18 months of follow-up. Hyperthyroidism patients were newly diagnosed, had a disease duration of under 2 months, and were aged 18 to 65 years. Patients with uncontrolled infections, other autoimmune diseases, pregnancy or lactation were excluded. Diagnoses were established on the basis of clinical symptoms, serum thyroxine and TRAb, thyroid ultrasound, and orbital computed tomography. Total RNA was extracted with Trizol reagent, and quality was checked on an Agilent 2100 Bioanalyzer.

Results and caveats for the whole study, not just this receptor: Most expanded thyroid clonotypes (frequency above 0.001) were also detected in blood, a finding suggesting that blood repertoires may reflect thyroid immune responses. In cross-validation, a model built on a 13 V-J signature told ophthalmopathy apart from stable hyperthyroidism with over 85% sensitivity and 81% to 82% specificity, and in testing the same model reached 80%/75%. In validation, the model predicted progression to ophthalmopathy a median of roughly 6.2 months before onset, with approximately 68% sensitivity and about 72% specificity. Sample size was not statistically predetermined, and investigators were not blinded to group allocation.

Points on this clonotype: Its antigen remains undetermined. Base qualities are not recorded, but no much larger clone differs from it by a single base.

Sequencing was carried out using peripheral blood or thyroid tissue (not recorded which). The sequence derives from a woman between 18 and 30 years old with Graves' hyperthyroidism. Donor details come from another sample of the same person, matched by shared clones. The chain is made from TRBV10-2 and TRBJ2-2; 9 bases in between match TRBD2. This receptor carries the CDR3 CASSDAREGAGELFF. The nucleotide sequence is TGCGCCAGCAGTGATGCGCGGGAGGGGGCCGGGGAGCTGTTTTTT.